This T cell receptor (beta chain) was documented in a study of cytomegalovirus exposure and HLA in healthy donors. Using immunoSEQ multiplex PCR, the repertoire was profiled, and TCRdb retains in-frame clones only, with some absent. This table holds roughly 140,000 clones, 80% to 90% found once. As to this clone: Its target is unknown.

CDR1 MNHEY and CDR2 SVGAGI come from the germline V gene. The CDR3 is 13 residues long. The V end was cut by 5 bases, the J end by 4 bases, with 11 bases between. Study-level findings and limits: Most observed TCR sequences were rare, whereas some public TCRs were detected in many donors.

These donors were members of the approximately 120-subject validation cohort, a group separate from the approximately 680-subject first cohort. The V call is TRBV6-5, the J call TRBJ1-1, with D unclear. Source material: PBMCs. The clonotype comes from a woman aged 18-29 years in good health and CMV-seropositive. The CDR3 spells CASSRHTTTEAFF. DNA for the CDR3: TGTGCCAGCAGTCGACACACAACCACTGAAGCTTTCTTT.